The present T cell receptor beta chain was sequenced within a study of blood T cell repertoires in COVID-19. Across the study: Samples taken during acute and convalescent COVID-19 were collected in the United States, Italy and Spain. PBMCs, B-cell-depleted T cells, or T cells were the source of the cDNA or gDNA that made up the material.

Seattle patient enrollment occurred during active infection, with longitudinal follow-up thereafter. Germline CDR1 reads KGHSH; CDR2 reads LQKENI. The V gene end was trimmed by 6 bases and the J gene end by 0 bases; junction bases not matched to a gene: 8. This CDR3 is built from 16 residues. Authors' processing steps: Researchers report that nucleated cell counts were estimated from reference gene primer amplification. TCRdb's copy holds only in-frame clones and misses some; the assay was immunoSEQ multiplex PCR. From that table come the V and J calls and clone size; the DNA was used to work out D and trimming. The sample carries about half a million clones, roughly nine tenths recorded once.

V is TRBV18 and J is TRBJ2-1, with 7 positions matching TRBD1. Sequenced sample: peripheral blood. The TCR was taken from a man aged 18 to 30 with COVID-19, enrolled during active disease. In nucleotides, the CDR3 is TGTGCCAGCTCCCATAAGACAGGGCGCTCCTACAATGAGCAGTTCTTC. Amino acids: CASSHKTGRSYNEQFF.